This T cell receptor (beta chain) was retrieved from a study of siplizumab effects on memory and regulatory T cells. Study findings and constraints: Alloreactive sequences tracing back to unstimulated CD4+ memory cells were significantly reduced by siplizumab. Reactions containing siplizumab showed mappable alloreactive CD4+ clones averaging roughly 66% Treg-derived, versus 26.9% in controls. Poor capture below about 10^-5 frequency left most alloreactive clones unmapped to unstimulated subsets.

TEMRA, effector memory, memory and naive subsets, all unstimulated, were sequenced in three donor pairs. The CDR3 extends over 15 amino acids. Germline V gene data show CDR1 as SGHNT and CDR2 as YYREEE (reference sequence). Trimming stripped 4 bases from V and 2 bases from J, with 14 bases between. Notes on this clone: As yet, its antigen is unknown.

This table comes from immunoSEQ multiplex PCR, and its TCRdb copy is limited to in-frame clones, with some not included. This table has around 45,000 clones, roughly 84% appearing once. This TCR came from a human donor in good health. The rearrangement uses TRBV5-4 and TRBJ2-3; a weak D match, TRBD2 (6 bases). Sequencing was done on a sample of naive CD8+ T cells sorted from blood. CDR3: CASSNNRDFTDTQYF. Written as DNA, the CDR3 is TGTGCCAGCAGCAATAACCGGGACTTCACAGATACGCAGTATTTT. The variable domain in full, completed from reference TRBV5-4 and TRBJ2-3, reads ETGVTQSPTHLIKTRGQQVTLRCSSQSGHNTVSWYQQALGQGPQFIFQYYREEENGRGNFPPRFSGLQFPNYSSELNVNALELDDSALYLCASSNNRDFTDTQYFGPGTRLTVL.